This record looks at one T cell receptor (beta chain) sequence and its context. No antigen is known for it. The RNA, roughly 0.45 to 1 ug, was put through reverse transcription using random hexamers. TCRdb analysed the immunoSEQ multiplex PCR reads with MiXCR anew, one entry per CDR3 protein. The sample lists about 300,000 distinct CDR3 sequences, over 75% occurring once. These data come from a study of CD8 T cells in Susac syndrome. General study points: The study admitted that it had a relatively small number of individuals in its TCR sequencing and HLA analysis.

TCR beta sequencing covered blood CD8+ and CD4+ T cells. Relapsing-remitting disease, either stable or active, was present in the treatment-naive patients who were the multiple sclerosis controls. TEMRA cells were FACS-enriched, while CD8+ and CD4+ T cells were negatively isolated. Germline assignment: CDR1 MGHRA and CDR2 YSYEKL. Trimming took 3 bases from V and 6 from J, leaving 14 bases between them. This CDR3 is built from 14 residues. The sequenced sample was CD8+ T cells from PBMCs. This receptor was identified in a human donor with multiple sclerosis. This chain joins TRBV4-1 and TRBJ1-1, with D possibly matching TRBD1 (5 bases). CDR3: CASSHPTRGPEAFF. The CDR3 bases are TGCGCCAGCAGCCACCCGACGAGGGGCCCTGAAGCTTTCTTT.